This is a list of T cell receptor beta chains from one sample in a study of identical twins. MiXCR, applied by TCRdb to the 5' RACE reads, yields one record per CDR3 protein. The sample has 650,000 to 800,000 distinct CDR3 sequences, 8.6% seen once; the top ten hold about 0.98%. The data also belong to a second study, concerning yellow fever vaccine responses in identical twins.

Material for sequencing was PBMCs. These receptors were collected from a young woman in good health. CDR3s include the opening cysteine and the closing phenylalanine or tryptophan. Each record gives: D gene, J gene, clone size, V gene, CDR3 protein, CDR3 DNA. A D gene is named only where the DNA matches it firmly. Clone size appears in some rows only: once, few, many, or a class for an expanded clone.

TRBD2 TRBJ2-5 few TRBV12-3/TRBV12-4 CASSAGTSGRKETQYF TGTGCCAGCAGTGCCGGGACTAGCGGGAGGAAAGAGACCCAGTACTTC
. TRBJ1-2 . TRBV2 CASRGIQDYGYTF TGTGCCAGCAGGGGCATACAGGACTATGGCTACACCTTC
. TRBJ2-3 few TRBV27 CASSYSSRDTQYF TGTGCCAGCAGTTACTCTAGCAGAGATACGCAGTATTTT
TRBD2 TRBJ2-6 few TRBV7-3 CARPRGAGANVLTF TGTGCCAGACCTCGGGGGGCTGGGGCCAACGTCCTGACTTTC
. TRBJ2-4 . TRBV12-3/TRBV12-4 CASSLTGPIQYF TGTGCCAGCAGTTTAACAGGGCCCATTCAGTACTTC
. TRBJ2-1 few TRBV3-1 CASSQDGTLYDEQFF TGTGCCAGCAGCCAAGATGGCACACTTTACGATGAGCAGTTCTTC
TRBD2 TRBJ2-3 . TRBV5-4 CASSLRRGGRTDTQYF TGTGCCAGCAGCTTACGGCGGGGGGGGAGGACAGATACGCAGTATTTT
. TRBJ2-7 . TRBV12-3/TRBV12-4 CASSRDAPYEQYF TGTGCCAGCAGCAGGGATGCACCCTACGAGCAGTACTTC
TRBD2 TRBJ2-3 many TRBV12-3/TRBV12-4 CARPERLARIWDHTDTQYF TGTGCCAGGCCGGAACGACTAGCGAGGATCTGGGACCACACAGATACGCAGTATTTT
. TRBJ1-1 few TRBV4-1 CASSQPGIRRDTEAFF TGCGCCAGCAGCCAACCCGGGATCCGGAGGGACACTGAAGCTTTCTTT
. TRBJ2-7 many TRBV11-2 CASSWGVGGYEQYF TGTGCCAGCAGCTGGGGGGTCGGGGGTTACGAGCAGTACTTC
TRBD2 TRBJ2-7 many TRBV10-3 CAIRGTSGNSYEQYF TGTGCCATCAGGGGGACTAGCGGGAACTCCTACGAGCAGTACTTC
. TRBJ2-7 . TRBV15 CATSAGAQGLLF TGTGCCACCAGCGCGGGGGCCCAGGGACTCCTCTTC
. TRBJ2-1 many TRBV20-1 CSARVLASYNEQFF TGCAGTGCTAGAGTACTAGCCTCCTACAATGAGCAGTTCTTC
TRBD1 TRBJ2-4 . TRBV20-1 CSARDRGIAKNIQYF TGCAGTGCTAGAGACAGGGGGATTGCCAAAAACATTCAGTACTTC
TRBD1 TRBJ1-5 few TRBV20-1 CSAQTGGGQPQHF TGCAGTGCGCAGACAGGGGGCGGACAGCCCCAGCATTTT
. TRBJ2-1 . TRBV9 CASGLGSGEQFF TGTGCCAGTGGACTGGGGAGTGGTGAGCAGTTCTTC
TRBD2 TRBJ2-1 . TRBV19 CASSPILAGGYNEQFF TGTGCCAGTAGCCCCATACTAGCGGGAGGGTACAATGAGCAGTTCTTC
. TRBJ1-1 many TRBV6-5 CASSYSDGSTEAFF TGTGCCAGCAGTTACTCGGATGGGAGCACTGAAGCTTTCTTT
. TRBJ2-3 many TRBV2 CASGGNRDSGGDTQYF TGTGCCAGCGGGGGAAACCGGGACAGCGGGGGAGATACGCAGTATTTT
TRBD1 TRBJ2-2 few TRBV10-1 CASTMGQGRTGELFF TGCGCCAGCACCATGGGACAGGGGAGGACCGGGGAGCTGTTTTTT
TRBD1 TRBJ2-7 many TRBV6-2/TRBV6-3 CASSEGTGNSYEQYF TGTGCCAGCAGTGAGGGGACAGGGAACTCCTACGAGCAGTACTTC
. TRBJ2-5 few TRBV29-1 CSVEWETQYF TGCAGCGTTGAATGGGAGACCCAGTACTTC
. TRBJ1-1 . TRBV20-1 CSARGQMNTEAFF TGCAGTGCCAGGGGACAAATGAACACTGAAGCTTTCTTT
TRBD2 TRBJ2-7 many TRBV7-2 CASSWTSGGSYEQYF TGTGCCAGCAGCTGGACTAGCGGGGGCTCCTACGAGCAGTACTTC
TRBD1 TRBJ2-1 few TRBV10-3 CAISLESTGDEQFF TGTGCCATCAGTCTAGAGAGTACAGGGGATGAGCAGTTCTTC